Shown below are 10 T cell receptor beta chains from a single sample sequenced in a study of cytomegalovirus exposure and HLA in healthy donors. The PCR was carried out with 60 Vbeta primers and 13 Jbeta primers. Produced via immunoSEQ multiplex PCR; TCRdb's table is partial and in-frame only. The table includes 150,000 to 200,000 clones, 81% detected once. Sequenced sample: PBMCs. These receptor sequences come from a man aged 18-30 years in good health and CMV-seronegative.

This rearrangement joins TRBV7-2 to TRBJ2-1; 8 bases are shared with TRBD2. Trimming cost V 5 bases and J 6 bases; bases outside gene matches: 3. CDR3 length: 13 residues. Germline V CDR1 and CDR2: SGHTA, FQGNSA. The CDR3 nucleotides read TGTGCCAGCAGCCAGCGGGGGTTCAATGAGCAGTTCTTC. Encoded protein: CASSQRGFNEQFF.

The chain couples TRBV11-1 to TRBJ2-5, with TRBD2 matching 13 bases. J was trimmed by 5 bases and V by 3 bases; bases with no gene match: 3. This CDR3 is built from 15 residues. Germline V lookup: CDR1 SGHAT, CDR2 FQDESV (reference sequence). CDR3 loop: CASSFGLAGVETQYF. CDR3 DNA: TGTGCCAGCAGCTTTGGACTAGCGGGAGTGGAGACCCAGTACTTC.

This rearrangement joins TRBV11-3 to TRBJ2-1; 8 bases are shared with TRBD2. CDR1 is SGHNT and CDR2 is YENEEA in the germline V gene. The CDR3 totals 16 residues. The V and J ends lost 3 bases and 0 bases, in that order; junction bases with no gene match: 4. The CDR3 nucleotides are TGTGCCAGCAGCTTCCTGAGCGGGAGCTCCTACAATGAGCAGTTCTTC. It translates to CASSFLSGSSYNEQFF.

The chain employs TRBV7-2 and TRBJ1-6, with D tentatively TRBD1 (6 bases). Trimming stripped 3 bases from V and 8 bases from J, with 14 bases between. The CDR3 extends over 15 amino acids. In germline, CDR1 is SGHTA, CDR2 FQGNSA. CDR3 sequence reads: CASSFAGTSDSPLHF. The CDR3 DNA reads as TGTGCCAGCAGCTTCGCCGGGACATCCGATTCACCCCTCCACTTT.

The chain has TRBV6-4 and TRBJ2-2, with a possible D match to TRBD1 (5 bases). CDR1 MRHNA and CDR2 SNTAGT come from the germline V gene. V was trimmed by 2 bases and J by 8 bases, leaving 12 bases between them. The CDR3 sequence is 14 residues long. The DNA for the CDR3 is TGTGCCAGCAGTGACGGTGGAGCAGGGGGGGAGCTGTTTTTT. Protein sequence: CASSDGGAGGELFF.

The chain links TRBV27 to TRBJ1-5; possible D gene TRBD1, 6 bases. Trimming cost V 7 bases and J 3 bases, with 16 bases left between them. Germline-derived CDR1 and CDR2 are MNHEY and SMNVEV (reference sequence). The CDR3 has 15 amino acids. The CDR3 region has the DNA TGTGCCAGCACCCCGGGACAAAATTTCAATCAGCCCCAGCATTTT. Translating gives CASTPGQNFNQPQHF.

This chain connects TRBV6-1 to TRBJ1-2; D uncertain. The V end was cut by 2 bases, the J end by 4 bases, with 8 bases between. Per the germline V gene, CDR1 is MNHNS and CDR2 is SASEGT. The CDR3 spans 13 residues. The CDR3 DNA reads TGTGCCAGCAGTGAAACCGGGTTCTATGGCTACACCTTC. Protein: CASSETGFYGYTF.

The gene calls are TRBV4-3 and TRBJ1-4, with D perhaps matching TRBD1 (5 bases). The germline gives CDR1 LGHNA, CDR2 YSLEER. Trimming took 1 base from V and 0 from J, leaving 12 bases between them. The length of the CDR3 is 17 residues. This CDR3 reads CASSQGGWGATNEKLFF. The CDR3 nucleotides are TGCGCCAGCAGCCAAGGCGGTTGGGGGGCAACTAATGAAAAACTGTTTTTT.

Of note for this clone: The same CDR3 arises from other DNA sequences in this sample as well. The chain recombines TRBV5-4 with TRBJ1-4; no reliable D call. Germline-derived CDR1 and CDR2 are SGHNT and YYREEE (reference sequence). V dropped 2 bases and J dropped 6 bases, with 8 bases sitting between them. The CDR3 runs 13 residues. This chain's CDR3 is CASSLAGDEKLFF. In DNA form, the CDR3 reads TGTGCCAGCAGCTTAGCGGGAGATGAAAAACTGTTTTTT.

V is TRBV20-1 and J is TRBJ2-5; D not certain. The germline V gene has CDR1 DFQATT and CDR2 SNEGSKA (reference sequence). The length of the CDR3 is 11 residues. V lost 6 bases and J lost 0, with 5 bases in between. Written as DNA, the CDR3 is TGCAGTGCCCCATACCAAGAGACCCAGTACTTC. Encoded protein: CSAPYQETQYF.